Many counts were recorded for the clone carrying this T cell receptor beta chain. One entry per CDR3 protein, called by TCRdb with MiXCR from the 5' RACE reads. The sample has about 260,000 distinct CDR3 sequences, 5.5% to 7% seen once. The sample belongs to a study of identical twins. There are 12 residues in the CDR3. V was trimmed by 5 bases and J by 4 bases, leaving 8 bases between them. These data were also filed under a second study, of yellow fever vaccine responses in identical twins.

Sequenced: memory (CD45RO+) T cells sorted from blood. The V gene is TRBV12-3 or TRBV12-4, the J gene TRBJ1-1, with D uncertain. This receptor was identified in a woman under 30 in good health. The CDR3 region is CASSRRSTEAFF. The CDR3 region has the DNA TGTGCCAGCAGTCGGAGATCCACTGAAGCTTTCTTT.